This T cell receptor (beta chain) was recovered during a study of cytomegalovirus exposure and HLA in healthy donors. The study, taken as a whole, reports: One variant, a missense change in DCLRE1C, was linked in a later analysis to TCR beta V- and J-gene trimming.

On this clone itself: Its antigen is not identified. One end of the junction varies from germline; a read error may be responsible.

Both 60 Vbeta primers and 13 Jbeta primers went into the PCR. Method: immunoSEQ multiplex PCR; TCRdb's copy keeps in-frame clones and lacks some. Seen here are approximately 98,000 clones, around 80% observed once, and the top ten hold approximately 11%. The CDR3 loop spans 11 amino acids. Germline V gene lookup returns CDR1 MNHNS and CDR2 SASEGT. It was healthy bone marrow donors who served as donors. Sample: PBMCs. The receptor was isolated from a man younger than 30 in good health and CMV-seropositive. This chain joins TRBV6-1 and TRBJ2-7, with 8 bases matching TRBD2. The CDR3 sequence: CASSSGGPRDF. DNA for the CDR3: TGTGCCAGCAGTTCGGGGGGGCCGCGGGACTTC.